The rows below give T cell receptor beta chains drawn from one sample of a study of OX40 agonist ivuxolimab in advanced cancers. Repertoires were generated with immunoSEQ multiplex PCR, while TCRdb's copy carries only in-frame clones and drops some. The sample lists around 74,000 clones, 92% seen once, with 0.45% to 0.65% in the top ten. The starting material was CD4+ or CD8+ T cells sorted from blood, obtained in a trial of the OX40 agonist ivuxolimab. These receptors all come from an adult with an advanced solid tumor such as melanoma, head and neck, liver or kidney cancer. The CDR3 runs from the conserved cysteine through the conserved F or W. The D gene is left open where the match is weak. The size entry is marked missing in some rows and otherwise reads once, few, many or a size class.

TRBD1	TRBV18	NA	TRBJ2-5	CASSPSGQGRYLETQYF	TGTGCCAGCTCACCAAGCGGACAGGGGAGATACTTGGAGACCCAGTACTTC
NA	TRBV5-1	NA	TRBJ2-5	CASSLHDGGWETQYF	TGCGCCAGCAGCCTACACGATGGAGGGTGGGAGACCCAGTACTTC
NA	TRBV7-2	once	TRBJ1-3	CASSLQGLSGNTIYF	TGTGCCAGCAGCCTACAGGGACTCTCTGGAAACACCATATATTTT
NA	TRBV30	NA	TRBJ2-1	CAWTAYNEQFF	TGTGCCTGGACAGCCTACAATGAGCAGTTCTTC
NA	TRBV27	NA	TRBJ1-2	CASSPPGGGYTF	TGTGCCAGCAGTCCACCAGGAGGCGGCTACACCTTC
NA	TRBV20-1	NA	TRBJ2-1	CSAKRNNEQFF	TGCAGTGCTAAGCGTAACAATGAGCAGTTCTTC
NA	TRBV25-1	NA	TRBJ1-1	CASSESRYGAFF	TGTGCCAGCAGTGAATCGAGGTACGGGGCTTTCTTT
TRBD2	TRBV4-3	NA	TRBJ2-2	CASSRQRGSGRAAELFF	TGCGCCAGCAGCCGCCAAAGGGGGAGCGGGAGGGCCGCGGAGCTGTTTTTT
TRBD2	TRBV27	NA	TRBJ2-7	CASSRGLAGVTSYEQYF	TGTGCCAGCAGTCGGGGACTAGCGGGAGTTACCTCCTACGAGCAGTACTTC
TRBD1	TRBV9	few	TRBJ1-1	CASSGGQENTEAFF	TGTGCCAGCAGCGGCGGACAGGAGAACACTGAAGCTTTCTTT
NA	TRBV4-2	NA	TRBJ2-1	CASSQVRGRANEQFF	TGTGCCAGCAGCCAAGTGAGGGGCAGGGCGAATGAGCAGTTCTTC
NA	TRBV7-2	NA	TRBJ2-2	CASSLGPGPNTGELFF	TGTGCCAGCAGCTTAGGCCCCGGACCGAACACCGGGGAGCTGTTTTTT
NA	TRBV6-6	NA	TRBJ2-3	CASRRTGDTQYF	TGTGCCAGCAGGCGGACGGGGGATACGCAGTATTTT
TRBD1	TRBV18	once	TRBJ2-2	CASSPVVGTGLGELFF	TGTGCCAGCTCACCAGTTGTCGGGACAGGCTTAGGGGAGCTGTTTTTT
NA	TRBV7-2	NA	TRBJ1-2	CATEEGIYGYTF	TGTGCCACCGAAGAGGGGATCTATGGCTACACCTTC
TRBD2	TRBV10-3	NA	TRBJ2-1	CAISVAGVPIF	TGTGCCATCAGTGTAGCGGGAGTTCCCATCTTC
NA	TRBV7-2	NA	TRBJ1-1	CASNRPNTEAFF	TGTGCCAGCAACCGGCCGAACACTGAAGCTTTCTTT
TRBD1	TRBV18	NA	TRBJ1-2	CASSPGQGSGYGYTF	TGTGCCAGCTCACCGGGACAGGGATCGGGCTATGGCTACACCTTC
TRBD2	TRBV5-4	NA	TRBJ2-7	CASSPGASGLYEQYF	TGTGCCAGCAGCCCCGGCGCTAGCGGCCTCTACGAGCAGTACTTC
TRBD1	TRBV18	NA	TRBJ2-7	CASSPRDRGTYEQYF	TGTGCCAGCTCACCCCGGGACAGGGGTACCTACGAGCAGTACTTC
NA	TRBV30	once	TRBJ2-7	CAWSKDRNYEQYF	TGTGCCTGGAGCAAGGACAGAAACTACGAGCAGTACTTC
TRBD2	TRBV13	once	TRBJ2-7	CASSQGLAGGGLNYEQYF	TGTGCCAGCAGCCAGGGACTAGCGGGAGGAGGGTTAAACTACGAGCAGTACTTC
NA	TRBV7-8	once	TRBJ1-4	CASSPVDNPRGGEKLFF	TGTGCCAGCAGCCCCGTCGACAATCCCAGGGGTGGGGAAAAACTGTTTTTT
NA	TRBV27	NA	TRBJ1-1	CASSSTSNTEAFF	TGTGCCAGCAGTTCGACAAGTAACACTGAAGCTTTCTTT
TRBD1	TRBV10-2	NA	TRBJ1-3	CASSPTGTDRSGNTIYF	TGCGCCAGCAGCCCGACGGGGACAGACCGCTCTGGAAACACCATATATTTT
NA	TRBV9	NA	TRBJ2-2	CASSQGALDTGELFF	TGTGCCAGCAGCCAAGGCGCGTTGGACACCGGGGAGCTGTTTTTT
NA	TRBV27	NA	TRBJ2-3	CASSSVKLEGTDTQYF	TGTGCCAGCAGTAGCGTCAAACTCGAAGGCACAGATACGCAGTATTTT
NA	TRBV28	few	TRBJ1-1	CATLPPNTEAFF	TGTGCTACCCTCCCACCGAACACTGAAGCTTTCTTT
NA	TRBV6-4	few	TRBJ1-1	CASGRRRGNTEAFF	TGTGCCAGCGGACGACGGAGGGGGAACACTGAAGCTTTCTTT
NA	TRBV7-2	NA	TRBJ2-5	CASSSISYGTQYF	TGTGCCAGCAGCTCCATAAGTTATGGGACCCAGTACTTC
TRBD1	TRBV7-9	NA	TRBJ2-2	CASNPSGGGELFF	TGTGCCAGCAATCCGTCAGGGGGCGGGGAGCTGTTTTTT
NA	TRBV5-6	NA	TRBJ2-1	CASSFHNEQFF	TGTGCCAGCAGCTTCCACAATGAGCAGTTCTTC
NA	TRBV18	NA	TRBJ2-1	CASSPAGQPYNEQFF	TGTGCCAGCTCACCAGCAGGACAGCCATACAATGAGCAGTTCTTC
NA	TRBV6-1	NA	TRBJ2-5	CASSVTWTDPETQYF	TGTGCCAGCAGTGTGACCTGGACTGATCCAGAGACCCAGTACTTC